The subject of this entry is one TCR beta chain. The data were taken from a study of blood T cell repertoires in COVID-19. As for the study in general: Specimens from acute and convalescent COVID-19 originated in the United States, Italy and Spain. T cells, B-cell-depleted T cells, or PBMCs provided the cDNA or gDNA that served as material.

Source study methods: Reference gene primer amplification gave nucleated cell count estimates. Clones were read by immunoSEQ multiplex PCR, and TCRdb kept only the in-frame ones, dropping some. V and J calls and clone size follow that table, whereas D and trimming were derived from the DNA. The table lists just over 95,000 clones, 80% to 90% of them singletons. With 4 bases removed from V and 0 bases from J, the gap between germline ends came to 3 bases. Germline CDR1 and CDR2: GTSNPN and SVGIG (reference sequence). The CDR3 length is 11 residues. Sequenced input: peripheral blood. The sequence derives from a human donor in a cohort sampled during active COVID-19. This chain links TRBV30 with TRBJ1-2; no clear D. The CDR3 region has the DNA TGTGCCTGGAATACTAACTATGGCTACACCTTC. Protein sequence: CAWNTNYGYTF. The whole variable domain, remainder taken from reference TRBV30 and TRBJ1-2, is SQTIHQWPATLVQPVGSPLSLECTVEGTSNPNLYWYRQAAGRGLQLLFYSVGIGQISSEVPQNLSASRPQDRQFILSSKKLLLSDSGFYLCAWNTNYGYTFGSGTRLTVV.